Detailed here is one T cell receptor beta chain. This entry belongs to a study of shared clonotypes between healthy human individuals. The CDR3 loop spans 16 amino acids. Germline lookup yields CDR1 SGHDT and CDR2 YYEEEE. V was shortened by 0 bases and J by 0 bases, with 11 bases between the two germline ends. Data came from immunoSEQ multiplex PCR; TCRdb stores just in-frame clones and leaves some out. Here the sample spans about 1 million clones, 65% to 80% being singletons. The clonotype was recovered from a man aged 18 to 35 in good health. The chain is built from TRBV5-6 and TRBJ2-3, with TRBD1 as a possible D gene (5 bases). The sample taken for sequencing was memory CD4+ T cells sorted from blood. The subset denotes: CD45RA-negative fraction. The DNA for the CDR3 is TGTGCCAGCAGCTTGGGCACAGGTCTGAGCACAGATACGCAGTATTTT. Its protein is CASSLGTGLSTDTQYF.